This TCR beta chain came from a study of cytomegalovirus exposure and HLA in healthy donors. Whole-study results and caveats: Confirmation in vitro established that three CMV-associated chains were specific for CMV antigens.

This table comes from immunoSEQ multiplex PCR, and its TCRdb copy is limited to in-frame clones, with some not included. The data show fewer than 200,000 clones, about 89% seen once. Note on this clone: Its antigen is not known. The identical CDR3 is also encoded by other nucleotide sequences in the sample.

Per germline, CDR1 LNHDA and CDR2 SQIVND (reference sequence). V lost 5 bases and J 0 bases, leaving 6 bases between the germline ends. The CDR3 length is 13 residues. The V and J genes are TRBV19 and TRBJ2-3; D unclear. The source of this sequence is a young man in good health and CMV-seropositive. Input material: PBMCs. In nucleotides, the CDR3 is TGTGCCAGTAGTCTTGGCAGCACAGATACGCAGTATTTT. This encodes CASSLGSTDTQYF.